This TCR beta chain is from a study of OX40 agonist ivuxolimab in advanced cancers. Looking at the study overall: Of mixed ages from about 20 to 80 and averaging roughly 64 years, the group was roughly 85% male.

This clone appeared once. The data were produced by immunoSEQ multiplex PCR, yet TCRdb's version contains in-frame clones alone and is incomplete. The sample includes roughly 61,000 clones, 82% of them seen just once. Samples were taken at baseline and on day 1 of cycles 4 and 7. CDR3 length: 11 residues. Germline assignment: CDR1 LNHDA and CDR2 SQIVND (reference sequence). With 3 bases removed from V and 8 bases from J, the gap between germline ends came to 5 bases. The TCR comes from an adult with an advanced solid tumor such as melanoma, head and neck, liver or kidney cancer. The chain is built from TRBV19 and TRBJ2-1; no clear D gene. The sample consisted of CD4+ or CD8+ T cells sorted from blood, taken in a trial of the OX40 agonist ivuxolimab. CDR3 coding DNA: TGTGCCAGTAGTATCGGCGATGAGCAGTTCTTC. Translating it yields CASSIGDEQFF.